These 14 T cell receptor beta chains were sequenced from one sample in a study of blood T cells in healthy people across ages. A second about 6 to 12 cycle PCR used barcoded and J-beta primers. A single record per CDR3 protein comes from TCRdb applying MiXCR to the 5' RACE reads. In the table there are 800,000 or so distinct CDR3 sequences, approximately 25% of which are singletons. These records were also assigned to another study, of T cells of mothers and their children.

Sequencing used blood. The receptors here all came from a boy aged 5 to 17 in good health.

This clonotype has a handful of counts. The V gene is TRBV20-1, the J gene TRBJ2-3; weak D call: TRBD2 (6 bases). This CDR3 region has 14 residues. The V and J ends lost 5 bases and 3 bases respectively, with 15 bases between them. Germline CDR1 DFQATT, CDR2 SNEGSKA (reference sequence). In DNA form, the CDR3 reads TGCAGTGCTTTTAGACTAGTGACGACAGATACGCAGTATTTT. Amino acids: CSAFRLVTTDTQYF.

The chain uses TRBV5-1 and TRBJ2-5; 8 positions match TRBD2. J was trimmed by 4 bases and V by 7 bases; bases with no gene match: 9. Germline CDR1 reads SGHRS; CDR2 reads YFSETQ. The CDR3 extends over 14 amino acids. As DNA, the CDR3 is TGCGCCAGCTCCAAGACTAGCGTCGGAGAGACCCAGTACTTC. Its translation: CASSKTSVGETQYF.

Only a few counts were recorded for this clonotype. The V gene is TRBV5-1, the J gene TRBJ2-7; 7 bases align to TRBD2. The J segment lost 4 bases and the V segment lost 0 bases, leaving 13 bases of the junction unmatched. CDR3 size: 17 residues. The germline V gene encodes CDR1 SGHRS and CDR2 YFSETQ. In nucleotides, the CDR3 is TGCGCCAGCAGCTTGGATGTGGGGGGGACGACCCATTACGAGCAGTACTTC. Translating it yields CASSLDVGGTTHYEQYF.

CDR3 in amino acids: CSVEDRGLSYEQYF. The CDR3, as DNA: TGCAGCGTTGAAGACAGGGGGCTCTCCTACGAGCAGTACTTC. This chain uses TRBV29-1 with TRBJ2-7; 8 bases line up with TRBD1. Looked up from germline, CDR1 is SQVTM and CDR2 is ANQGSEA. This CDR3 is built from 14 residues. Trimming removed 0 bases from V and 0 bases from J; junction bases left unmatched: 1.

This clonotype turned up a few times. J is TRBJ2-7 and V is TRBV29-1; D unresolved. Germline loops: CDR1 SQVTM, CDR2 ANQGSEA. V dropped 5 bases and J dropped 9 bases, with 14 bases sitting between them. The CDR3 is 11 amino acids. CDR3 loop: CSVSSAYRQYF. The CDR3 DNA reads TGCAGCGTTTCCTCCGCCTACAGGCAGTACTTC.

The chain's CDR3 is CASSEGTGVSYEQYF. As DNA, the CDR3 is TGTGCCAGCAGCGAAGGGACAGGGGTCTCCTACGAGCAGTACTTC. The rearrangement joins TRBV28 to TRBJ2-7, with 10 bases matching TRBD1. Germline CDR1 reads MDHEN; CDR2 reads SYDVKM. The CDR3 contains 15 residues. The V and J ends lost 6 bases and 0 bases, in that order; junction bases with no gene match: 5. The whole variable domain, filled in from reference TRBV28 and TRBJ2-7, reads DVKVTQSSRYLVKRTGEKVFLECVQDMDHENMFWYRQDPGLGLRLIYFSYDVKMKEKGDIPEGYSVSREKKERFSLILESASTNQTSMYLCASSEGTGVSYEQYFGPGTRLTVT.

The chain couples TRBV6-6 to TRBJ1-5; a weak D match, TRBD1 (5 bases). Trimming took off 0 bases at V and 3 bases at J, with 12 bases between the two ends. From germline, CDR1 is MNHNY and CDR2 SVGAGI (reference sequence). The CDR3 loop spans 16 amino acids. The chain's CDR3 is CASSYSWGVDNQPQHF. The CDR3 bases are TGTGCCAGCAGTTACTCGTGGGGGGTTGACAATCAGCCCCAGCATTTT.

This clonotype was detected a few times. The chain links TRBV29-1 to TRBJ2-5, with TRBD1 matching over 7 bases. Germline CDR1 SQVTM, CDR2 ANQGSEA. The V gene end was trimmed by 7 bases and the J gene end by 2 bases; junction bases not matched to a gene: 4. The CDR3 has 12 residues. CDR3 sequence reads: CSAGTVQETQYF. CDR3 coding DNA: TGCAGCGCGGGGACAGTTCAAGAGACCCAGTACTTC.

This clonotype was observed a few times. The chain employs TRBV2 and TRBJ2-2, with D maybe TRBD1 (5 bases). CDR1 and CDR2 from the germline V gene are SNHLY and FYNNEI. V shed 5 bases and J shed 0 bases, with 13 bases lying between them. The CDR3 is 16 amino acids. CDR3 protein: CASSRIQGTNTGELFF. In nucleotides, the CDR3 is TGTGCCAGCAGTCGGATCCAGGGCACGAACACCGGGGAGCTGTTTTTT. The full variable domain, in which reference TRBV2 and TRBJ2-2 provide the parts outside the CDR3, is EPEVTQTPSHQVTQMGQEVILRCVPISNHLYFYWYRQILGQKVEFLVSFYNNEISEKSEIFDDQFSVERPDGSNFTLKIRSTKLEDSAMYFCASSRIQGTNTGELFFGEGSRLTVL.

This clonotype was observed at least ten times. The CDR3 protein is CASSLDRRNTGELFF. The CDR3 DNA reads TGTGCCAGCAGCCTGGACAGGAGGAACACCGGGGAGCTGTTTTTT. The chain couples TRBV7-9 to TRBJ2-2; 7 bases match TRBD1. V lost 5 bases to trimming and J lost 1 base; unmatched junction nucleotides: 4. Germline V CDR1 and CDR2: SEHNR, FQNEAQ (reference sequence). The CDR3 is 15 residues long.

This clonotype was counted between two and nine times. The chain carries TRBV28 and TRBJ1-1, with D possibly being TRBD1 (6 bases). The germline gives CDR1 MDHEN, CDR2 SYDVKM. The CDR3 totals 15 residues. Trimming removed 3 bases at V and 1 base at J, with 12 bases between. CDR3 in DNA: TGTGCCAGCAGTTTGGGCATGACAGGGAACACTGAAGCTTTCTTT. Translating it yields CASSLGMTGNTEAFF.

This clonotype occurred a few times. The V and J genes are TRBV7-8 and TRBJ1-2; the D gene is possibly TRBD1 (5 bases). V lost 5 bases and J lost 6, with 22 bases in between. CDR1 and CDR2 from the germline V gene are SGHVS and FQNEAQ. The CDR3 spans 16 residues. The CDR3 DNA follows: TGTGCCAGCAGCCCTGAACCCCCGTGGGGGAGGCATGGCTACACCTTC. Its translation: CASSPEPPWGRHGYTF.

The CDR3 coding sequence is TGCAGCCCCAACGGGAGGACGTCCTACGAGCAGTACTTC. Translated, it gives CSPNGRTSYEQYF. The rearrangement joins TRBV20-1 to TRBJ2-5; 7 bases align to TRBD2. The J call could be wrong; TRBJ2-7 is a better fit for the DNA end. The CDR3 totals 13 residues. The germline V gene has CDR1 DFQATT and CDR2 SNEGSKA (reference sequence).

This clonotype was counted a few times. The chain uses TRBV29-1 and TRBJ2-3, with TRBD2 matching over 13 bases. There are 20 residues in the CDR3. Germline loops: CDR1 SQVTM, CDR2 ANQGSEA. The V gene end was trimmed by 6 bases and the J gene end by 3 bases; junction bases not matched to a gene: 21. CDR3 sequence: CSVDRTGTSGMGVGTDTQYF. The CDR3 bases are TGCAGCGTCGATAGGACCGGGACTAGCGGGATGGGGGTGGGGACAGATACGCAGTATTTT.